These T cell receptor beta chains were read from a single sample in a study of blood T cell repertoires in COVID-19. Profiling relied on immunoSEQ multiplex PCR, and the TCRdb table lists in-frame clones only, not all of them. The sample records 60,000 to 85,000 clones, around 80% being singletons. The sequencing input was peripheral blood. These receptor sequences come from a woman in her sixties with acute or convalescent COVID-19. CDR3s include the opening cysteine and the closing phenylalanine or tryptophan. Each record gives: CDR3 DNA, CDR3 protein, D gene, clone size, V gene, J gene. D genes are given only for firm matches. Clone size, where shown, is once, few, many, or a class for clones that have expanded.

CDR3 DNA: TGCGCCAGCAGCGTCACTAGCGGCAACTACGAGCAGTACTTC
CDR3 protein: CASSVTSGNYEQYF
D gene: TRBD2
clone size: -
V gene: TRBV5-1
J gene: TRBJ2-7

CDR3 DNA: TGTGCCAGCAGCCCCCCTACCACCGGGGAGCTGTTTTTT
CDR3 protein: CASSPPTTGELFF
D gene: -
clone size: -
V gene: TRBV7-3
J gene: TRBJ2-2

CDR3 DNA: TGTGCCAGCAGCCGCGGACTAGCGGGAGGCCTCGAGCAGTACTTC
CDR3 protein: CASSRGLAGGLEQYF
D gene: TRBD2
clone size: few
V gene: TRBV7-2
J gene: TRBJ2-7

CDR3 DNA: TGCGCCAGCAGTGAAAGTACAGGGATGACTAATGAAAAACTGTTTTTT
CDR3 protein: CASSESTGMTNEKLFF
D gene: -
clone size: -
V gene: TRBV10-1
J gene: TRBJ1-4

CDR3 DNA: TGCAGCGGGACAGGGGTTTATTACGAGCAGTACTTC
CDR3 protein: CSGTGVYYEQYF
D gene: TRBD1
clone size: -
V gene: TRBV29-1
J gene: TRBJ2-7

CDR3 DNA: TGCAGCGTTGAAAGGGGATACGAGCAGTACTTC
CDR3 protein: CSVERGYEQYF
D gene: -
clone size: -
V gene: TRBV29-1
J gene: TRBJ2-7

CDR3 DNA: TGTGCCAGCAGCTTATCAGGGTTCACTGAAGCTTTCTTT
CDR3 protein: CASSLSGFTEAFF
D gene: -
clone size: once
V gene: TRBV7-2
J gene: TRBJ1-1

CDR3 DNA: TGTGCCAGCACCATGCACGGAGGAGCTTTCTTT
CDR3 protein: CASTMHGGAFF
D gene: -
clone size: -
V gene: TRBV28
J gene: TRBJ1-1

CDR3 DNA: TGTGCCAGCAGCCCCCGGGACAAGAACACTGAAGCTTTCTTT
CDR3 protein: CASSPRDKNTEAFF
D gene: -
clone size: -
V gene: TRBV3-1/TRBV3-2
J gene: TRBJ1-1

CDR3 DNA: TGTGCCTGGAGTGGACAGGGGGTTGCTGGCTACACCTTC
CDR3 protein: CAWSGQGVAGYTF
D gene: TRBD1
clone size: once
V gene: TRBV30
J gene: TRBJ1-2

CDR3 DNA: TGTGCCAGCAGTTCAGACAGGGTCAACTATGGCTACACCTTC
CDR3 protein: CASSSDRVNYGYTF
D gene: TRBD1
clone size: -
V gene: TRBV6-5
J gene: TRBJ1-2

CDR3 DNA: TGTGCCAGCTCGGAGGGTCATCAGCCCCAGCATTTT
CDR3 protein: CASSEGHQPQHF
D gene: -
clone size: many
V gene: TRBV6-5
J gene: TRBJ1-5

CDR3 DNA: TGCGCCAGCAGCTTGGAAGGCAGGGAAAACAATCAGCCCCAGCATTTT
CDR3 protein: CASSLEGRENNQPQHF
D gene: -
clone size: -
V gene: TRBV5-1
J gene: TRBJ1-5

CDR3 DNA: TGTGCCAGCAGTGAAGACAACTGGACAGGCAACTATGGCTACACCTTC
CDR3 protein: CASSEDNWTGNYGYTF
D gene: TRBD1
clone size: -
V gene: TRBV6-1
J gene: TRBJ1-2

CDR3 DNA: TGTGCCAGCAGGCGGACTAGCGGGGCAGATACGCAGTATTTT
CDR3 protein: CASRRTSGADTQYF
D gene: TRBD2
clone size: few
V gene: TRBV6-5
J gene: TRBJ2-3

CDR3 DNA: TGTGCCAGTAGTATAAGTGGGGACAGGGGGAGCACAGATACGCAGTATTTT
CDR3 protein: CASSISGDRGSTDTQYF
D gene: TRBD1
clone size: once
V gene: TRBV19
J gene: TRBJ2-3

CDR3 DNA: TGCGCCGTCTACTATGGCTACACCTTC
CDR3 protein: CAVYYGYTF
D gene: -
clone size: -
V gene: TRBV23-1
J gene: TRBJ1-2

CDR3 DNA: TGTGCCAGTAGGGACAGCAGGGGGTCGGGCAATCAGCCCCAGCATTTT
CDR3 protein: CASRDSRGSGNQPQHF
D gene: TRBD1
clone size: -
V gene: TRBV19
J gene: TRBJ1-5

CDR3 DNA: TGTGCCAGCATAGGGACAGTCAAAGAGACCCAGTACTTC
CDR3 protein: CASIGTVKETQYF
D gene: TRBD1
clone size: -
V gene: TRBV6-5
J gene: TRBJ2-5

CDR3 DNA: TGCGCCAGCAGCCGCCGGCCAGGGGGGAACACTGAAGCTTTCTTT
CDR3 protein: CASSRRPGGNTEAFF
D gene: TRBD1
clone size: -
V gene: TRBV5-1
J gene: TRBJ1-1

CDR3 DNA: TGTGCCAGCAGCATCGACAGGAACCAAAATCAGCCCCAGCATTTT
CDR3 protein: CASSIDRNQNQPQHF
D gene: -
clone size: -
V gene: TRBV6-5
J gene: TRBJ1-5

CDR3 DNA: TGTGCCAGTAGTAAGGGGGGGGGCCAGCCCCAGCATTTT
CDR3 protein: CASSKGGGQPQHF
D gene: -
clone size: -
V gene: TRBV19
J gene: TRBJ1-5

CDR3 DNA: TGCGCCAGCAGCTTCGACAGGGGGCCGTCAAACATTCAGTACTTC
CDR3 protein: CASSFDRGPSNIQYF
D gene: TRBD1
clone size: once
V gene: TRBV4-3
J gene: TRBJ2-4

CDR3 DNA: TGTGCCAGCGGGACTAGCGGGGGGGCCAGTAAGGAGACCCAGTACTTC
CDR3 protein: CASGTSGGASKETQYF
D gene: TRBD2
clone size: -
V gene: TRBV2
J gene: TRBJ2-5

CDR3 DNA: TGTGCCAGCTCACCGCCGGGGACAGGGAACACTGAAGCTTTCTTT
CDR3 protein: CASSPPGTGNTEAFF
D gene: TRBD1
clone size: -
V gene: TRBV18
J gene: TRBJ1-1

CDR3 DNA: TGTGCCAGCAGCATCCGGGGTGCGAACACTGAAGCTTTCTTT
CDR3 protein: CASSIRGANTEAFF
D gene: -
clone size: -
V gene: TRBV5-4
J gene: TRBJ1-1

CDR3 DNA: TGTGCCAGCAGCCCCGCCGGGACAACGGAGACCCAGTACTTC
CDR3 protein: CASSPAGTTETQYF
D gene: -
clone size: -
V gene: TRBV7-3
J gene: TRBJ2-5

CDR3 DNA: TGTGCCAGCACCTTAGACAGGGGGCTCACCGGGGAGCTGTTTTTT
CDR3 protein: CASTLDRGLTGELFF
D gene: TRBD1
clone size: few
V gene: TRBV2
J gene: TRBJ2-2

CDR3 DNA: TGTGCCTGGGGGACAGGGGAGTTTGGCTACACCTTC
CDR3 protein: CAWGTGEFGYTF
D gene: TRBD1
clone size: -
V gene: TRBV30
J gene: TRBJ1-2

CDR3 DNA: TGTGCCAGCTCACCTTTCAGCGGGGACACCGGGGAGCTGTTTTTT
CDR3 protein: CASSPFSGDTGELFF
D gene: TRBD2
clone size: -
V gene: TRBV18
J gene: TRBJ2-2

CDR3 DNA: TGCAGCGTTGGAACAGGGGGATATGGCTACACCTTC
CDR3 protein: CSVGTGGYGYTF
D gene: TRBD1
clone size: -
V gene: TRBV29-1
J gene: TRBJ1-2

CDR3 DNA: TGCGCCAGCAGCTTAAGAGACACTTGGAATGAAAAACTGTTTTTT
CDR3 protein: CASSLRDTWNEKLFF
D gene: -
clone size: -
V gene: TRBV5-1
J gene: TRBJ1-4